These T cell receptor beta chains were read from a single sample in a study of shared clonotypes between healthy human individuals. Data came from immunoSEQ multiplex PCR; TCRdb stores just in-frame clones and leaves some out. Of roughly 2,500,000 clones in the sample, roughly 93% were seen once. The sample taken for sequencing was naive CD4+ T cells from PBMCs. These receptors were obtained from a man between 18 and 35 years old in good health. Some clones in this sample may be carry-over from other donors' samples. The CDR3 runs from the conserved cysteine through the conserved F or W. The D gene is left open where the match is weak. Size tells how often a clone was seen (once, few, many) or the class of an expanded clone, and some rows leave it out.

.	TRBV18	.	TRBJ1-4	CASSPYGEGLPTNEKLFF	TGTGCCAGCTCACCATACGGGGAGGGCCTGCCCACTAATGAAAAACTGTTTTTT
.	TRBV28	.	TRBJ1-4	CASSSSPEEKLFF	TGTGCCAGCAGTTCATCGCCGGAGGAAAAACTGTTTTTT
.	TRBV6-1	TRBD2	TRBJ2-5	CASSVWLAGSQETQYF	TGTGCCAGCAGTGTCTGGCTAGCGGGATCCCAAGAGACCCAGTACTTC
.	TRBV5-4	.	TRBJ2-4	CASSDAVIAKNIQYF	TGTGCCAGCAGCGACGCAGTCATAGCCAAAAACATTCAGTACTTC
.	TRBV6-1	.	TRBJ1-1	CASSELTGMTEAFF	TGTGCCAGCAGTGAACTTACAGGGATGACTGAAGCTTTCTTT
.	TRBV4-3	.	TRBJ1-2	CASSQDGPISGYTF	TGCGCCAGCAGCCAAGACGGACCGATCTCCGGCTACACCTTC
.	TRBV7-9	TRBD2	TRBJ2-5	CASSRTLMSGIGEETQYF	TGTGCCAGCAGTCGAACACTTATGAGCGGGATTGGGGAAGAGACCCAGTACTTC
.	TRBV5-4	TRBD1	TRBJ2-1	CASSLAWDSYNEQFF	TGTGCCAGCAGCTTGGCCTGGGACAGCTACAATGAGCAGTTCTTC
.	TRBV7-3	TRBD1	TRBJ2-7	CASSSTGGDRYEQYF	TGTGCCAGCAGCTCGACAGGGGGCGATCGATACGAGCAGTACTTC
.	TRBV25-1	TRBD1	TRBJ1-2	CASSAGTGAYAYYGYTF	TGTGCCAGCTCGGCCGGGACAGGGGCATATGCCTACTATGGCTACACCTTC
.	TRBV6-5	.	TRBJ2-5	CASSDLGETQYF	TGTGCCAGCAGTGACTTGGGAGAGACCCAGTACTTC
.	TRBV18	.	TRBJ1-1	CASSPRLNTEAFF	TGTGCCAGCTCACCACGTTTGAACACTGAAGCTTTCTTT
.	TRBV19	.	TRBJ1-2	CASSSSGGYTF	TGTGCCAGTAGCTCTTCCGGGGGCTACACCTTC
.	TRBV30	.	TRBJ1-4	CAWSVNSGEKLFF	TGTGCCTGGAGTGTTAACAGTGGCGAAAAACTGTTTTTT
.	TRBV18	TRBD1	TRBJ1-1	CASSPRETGLASTEAFF	TGTGCCAGCTCCCCCCGGGAGACAGGGTTGGCGAGCACTGAAGCTTTCTTT
.	TRBV6-6	.	TRBJ2-3	CASSSSDTQADTQYF	TGTGCCAGCAGTTCCTCGGACACTCAAGCAGATACGCAGTATTTT
.	TRBV6-5	TRBD2	TRBJ2-5	CASSYGLAGQETQYF	TGTGCCAGCAGTTACGGGCTAGCGGGCCAAGAGACCCAGTACTTC
.	TRBV5-1	.	TRBJ2-7	CASSLNPGGAYEQYF	TGCGCCAGCAGCCTTAACCCGGGGGGCGCCTACGAGCAGTACTTC
.	TRBV13	TRBD2	TRBJ2-5	CASSLVRTSGPQETQYF	TGTGCCAGCAGCTTAGTTAGGACTAGCGGGCCGCAAGAGACCCAGTACTTC
.	TRBV18	TRBD1	TRBJ2-2	CASSLGQGAQDTGELFF	TGTGCCAGCTCCCTGGGGCAGGGGGCGCAGGACACCGGGGAGCTGTTTTTT
.	TRBV7-2	.	TRBJ2-1	CASSLGRLEYNEQFF	TGTGCCAGCAGCTTAGGCAGATTAGAGTACAATGAGCAGTTCTTC
.	TRBV28	TRBD1	TRBJ1-1	CASSTPQGANTEAFF	TGTGCCAGCAGCACCCCCCAGGGGGCGAACACTGAAGCTTTCTTT
.	TRBV11-2	TRBD1	TRBJ2-3	CASSLGGQRTDTQYF	TGTGCCAGCAGCTTAGGGGGACAGAGAACAGATACGCAGTATTTT
.	TRBV6-1	TRBD1	TRBJ2-1	CASRAPGGSYNEQFF	TGTGCCAGCAGAGCCCCAGGGGGTTCCTACAATGAGCAGTTCTTC
.	TRBV2	.	TRBJ2-7	CASSIRVRTYEQYF	TGTGCCAGCAGTATCCGGGTTAGAACCTACGAGCAGTACTTC
.	TRBV4-1	.	TRBJ2-3	CASSQGVSLGRTDTQYF	TGCGCCAGCAGCCAAGGTGTCAGTCTGGGGCGTACAGATACGCAGTATTTT
.	TRBV7-2	.	TRBJ2-7	CASSLTGSISYEQYF	TGTGCCAGCAGCTTAACAGGGTCTATATCCTACGAGCAGTACTTC
.	TRBV7-9	.	TRBJ2-1	CASSRPYRDNEQFF	TGTGCCAGCAGCCGACCGTACAGGGACAATGAGCAGTTCTTC
.	TRBV19	TRBD2	TRBJ2-3	CASSTDFGGTDTQYF	TGTGCCAGTAGTACGGACTTCGGGGGGACAGATACGCAGTATTTT
once	TRBV28	.	TRBJ2-7	CASSLSPIHEQYF	TGTGCCAGCAGTTTATCGCCAATCCACGAGCAGTACTTC
.	TRBV28	TRBD2	TRBJ2-3	CASSPRLAQYTDTQYF	TGTGCCAGCAGTCCTAGACTAGCGCAATACACAGATACGCAGTATTTT
.	TRBV5-1	TRBD1	TRBJ2-3	CASSWTGLATDTQYF	TGCGCCAGCAGCTGGACAGGGCTGGCTACAGATACGCAGTATTTT
once	TRBV5-1	.	TRBJ1-4	CASSLDFATNEKLFF	TGCGCCAGCAGCTTGGACTTTGCAACTAATGAAAAACTGTTTTTT
.	TRBV7-9	.	TRBJ1-2	CASSLEVDYGYTF	TGTGCCAGCAGCCTAGAGGTGGACTATGGCTACACCTTC
.	TRBV6-6	.	TRBJ1-1	CASRLNTEAFF	TGTGCCAGCAGACTAAACACTGAAGCTTTCTTT
.	TRBV4-3	TRBD2	TRBJ2-5	CASSGGAAGALETQYF	TGCGCCAGCAGCGGAGGGGCAGCGGGAGCTCTAGAGACCCAGTACTTC
.	TRBV5-1	TRBD1	TRBJ2-2	CASSFAGQGTGELFF	TGCGCCAGCAGCTTTGCGGGACAGGGGACCGGGGAGCTGTTTTTT
.	TRBV5-1	TRBD2	TRBJ2-1	CASSWGLADINEQFF	TGCGCCAGCAGCTGGGGACTAGCGGATATCAATGAGCAGTTCTTC
.	TRBV19	.	TRBJ2-6	CASSIEVVSGANVLTF	TGTGCCAGTAGTATAGAGGTCGTCTCTGGGGCCAACGTCCTGACTTTC
.	TRBV7-3	.	TRBJ2-1	CASSLHAAYNEQFF	TGTGCCAGCAGCCTCCACGCGGCATACAATGAGCAGTTCTTC
.	TRBV9	TRBD1	TRBJ1-2	CASSPRGTGANYGYTF	TGTGCCAGCAGCCCTCGGGGGACAGGGGCCAACTATGGCTACACCTTC
.	TRBV5-1	.	TRBJ2-5	CASSLAGWYMGQETQYF	TGCGCCAGCAGCTTGGCCGGGTGGTATATGGGCCAAGAGACCCAGTACTTC
.	TRBV10-1	.	TRBJ2-5	CASSSTEGSGETQYF	TGCGCCAGCAGCTCGACGGAGGGAAGTGGAGAGACCCAGTACTTC
.	TRBV11-2	TRBD2	TRBJ2-1	CASSFGTSGRAHNEQFF	TGTGCCAGCAGCTTCGGGACTAGCGGGAGGGCCCACAATGAGCAGTTCTTC
once	TRBV5-8	.	TRBJ2-3	CASSPRDGFTDTQYF	TGTGCCAGCAGTCCTCGGGACGGATTCACAGATACGCAGTATTTT
once	TRBV10-3	.	TRBJ1-2	CAISGSPGYGYTF	TGTGCCATCAGTGGTAGCCCTGGGTATGGCTACACCTTC
.	TRBV14	TRBD2	TRBJ2-3	CASSPKTTSGRASDTQYF	TGTGCCAGCAGCCCAAAGACAACTAGCGGGAGGGCCTCAGATACGCAGTATTTT
.	TRBV5-1	.	TRBJ2-5	CASSPAPQETQYF	TGCGCCAGCAGTCCGGCGCCCCAAGAGACCCAGTACTTC
.	TRBV27	.	TRBJ1-2	CASSLSLARSTFYGYTF	TGTGCCAGCAGTTTATCGTTGGCCAGGTCGACTTTCTATGGCTACACCTTC
.	TRBV7-2	TRBD2	TRBJ2-1	CASSLAGTSGYNEQFF	TGTGCCAGCAGCTTAGCCGGGACTAGCGGGTACAATGAGCAGTTCTTC
.	TRBV6-4	.	TRBJ2-3	CASSDSGGGTDTQYF	TGTGCCAGCAGTGACTCGGGCGGGGGCACAGATACGCAGTATTTT
few	TRBV6-5	TRBD1	TRBJ2-7	CASSTNRGYEQYF	TGTGCCAGCAGCACAAACAGGGGCTACGAGCAGTACTTC